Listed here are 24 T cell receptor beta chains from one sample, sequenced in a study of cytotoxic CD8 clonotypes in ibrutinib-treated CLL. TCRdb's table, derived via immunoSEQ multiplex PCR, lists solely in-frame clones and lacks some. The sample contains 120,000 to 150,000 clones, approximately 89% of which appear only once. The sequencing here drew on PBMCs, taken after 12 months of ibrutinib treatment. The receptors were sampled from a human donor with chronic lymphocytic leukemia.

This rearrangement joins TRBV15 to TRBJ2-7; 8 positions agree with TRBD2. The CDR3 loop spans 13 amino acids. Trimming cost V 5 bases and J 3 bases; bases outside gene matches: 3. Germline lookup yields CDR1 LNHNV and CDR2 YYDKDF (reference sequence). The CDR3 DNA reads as TGTGCCACCAGCTCCGGGACTAGCTACGAGCAGTACTTC. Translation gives CATSSGTSYEQYF. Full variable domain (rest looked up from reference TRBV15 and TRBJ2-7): DAMVIQNPRYQVTQFGKPVTLSCSQTLNHNVMYWYQQKSSQAPKLLFHYYDKDFNNEADTPDNFQSRRPNTSFCFLDIRSPGLGDTAMYLCATSSGTSYEQYFGPGTRLTVT.

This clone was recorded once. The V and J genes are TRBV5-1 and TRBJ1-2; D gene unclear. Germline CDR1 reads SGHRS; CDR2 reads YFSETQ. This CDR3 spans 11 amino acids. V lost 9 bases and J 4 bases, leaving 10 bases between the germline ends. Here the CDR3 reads CANNSVYGYTF. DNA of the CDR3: TGCGCCAACAATTCAGTCTATGGCTACACCTTC.

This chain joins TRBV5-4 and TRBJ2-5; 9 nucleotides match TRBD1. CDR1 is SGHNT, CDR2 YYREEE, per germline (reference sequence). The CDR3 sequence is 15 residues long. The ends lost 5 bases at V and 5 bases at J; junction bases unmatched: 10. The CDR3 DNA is TGTGCCAGCAGAGAAAACAGGGGGCGCCGGGAGACCCAGTACTTC. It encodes CASRENRGRRETQYF.

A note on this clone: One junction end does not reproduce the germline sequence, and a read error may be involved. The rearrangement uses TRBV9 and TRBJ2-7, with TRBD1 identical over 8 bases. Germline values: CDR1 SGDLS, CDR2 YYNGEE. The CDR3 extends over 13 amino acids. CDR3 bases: TGTGCCAGCAGCGTAGGCCCCCCGGACAGGGCCTTCTTC. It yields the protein CASSVGPPDRAFF.

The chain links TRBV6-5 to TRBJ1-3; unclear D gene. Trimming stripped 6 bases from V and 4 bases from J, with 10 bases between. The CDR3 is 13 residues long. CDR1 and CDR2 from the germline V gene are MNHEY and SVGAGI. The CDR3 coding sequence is TGTGCCAGCAGCCGGTTCATGGGAAACACCATATATTTT. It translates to CASSRFMGNTIYF.

The CDR3 nucleotides are TGTGCCAGTAGTATAGTGGGATCGAACACTGAAGCTTTCTTT. This encodes CASSIVGSNTEAFF. The chain recombines TRBV19 with TRBJ1-1; D unresolved. V was clipped by 1 base and J by 1 base, with 7 bases between them. Germline CDR1 is LNHDA and CDR2 is SQIVND (reference sequence). The CDR3 is 14 amino acids. The complete variable domain, with remaining parts taken from reference TRBV19 and TRBJ1-1, reads DGGITQSPKYLFRKEGQNVTLSCEQNLNHDAMYWYRQDPGQGLRLIYYSQIVNDFQKGDIAEGYSVSREKKESFPLTVTSAQKNPTAFYLCASSIVGSNTEAFFGQGTRLTVV.

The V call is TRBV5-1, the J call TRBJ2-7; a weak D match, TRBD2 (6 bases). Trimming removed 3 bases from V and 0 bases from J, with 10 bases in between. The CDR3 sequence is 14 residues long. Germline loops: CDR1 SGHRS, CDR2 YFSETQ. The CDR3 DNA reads TGCGCCAGCAGCTCGACTAGTACCTCCTACGAGCAGTACTTC. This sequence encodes CASSSTSTSYEQYF.

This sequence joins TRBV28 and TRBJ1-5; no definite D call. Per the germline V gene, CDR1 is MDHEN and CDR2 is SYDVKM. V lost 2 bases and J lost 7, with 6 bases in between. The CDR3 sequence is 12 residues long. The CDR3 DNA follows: TGTGCCAGCAGTTTAGTAATGCAGCCCCAGCATTTT. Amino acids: CASSLVMQPQHF.

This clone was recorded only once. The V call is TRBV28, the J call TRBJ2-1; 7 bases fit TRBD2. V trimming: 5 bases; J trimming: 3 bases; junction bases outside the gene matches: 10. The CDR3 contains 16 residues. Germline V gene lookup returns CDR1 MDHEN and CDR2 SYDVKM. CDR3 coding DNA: TGTGCCAGCAGTCCGGCTAGCGGATCTCTCTACAATGAGCAGTTCTTC. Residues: CASSPASGSLYNEQFF.

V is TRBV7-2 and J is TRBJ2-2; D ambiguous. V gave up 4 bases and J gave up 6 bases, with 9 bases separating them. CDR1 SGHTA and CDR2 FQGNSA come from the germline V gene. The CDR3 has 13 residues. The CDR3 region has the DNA TGTGCCAGCAGCTCCGGTTTGGCCGGGGAGCTGTTTTTT. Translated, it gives CASSSGLAGELFF.

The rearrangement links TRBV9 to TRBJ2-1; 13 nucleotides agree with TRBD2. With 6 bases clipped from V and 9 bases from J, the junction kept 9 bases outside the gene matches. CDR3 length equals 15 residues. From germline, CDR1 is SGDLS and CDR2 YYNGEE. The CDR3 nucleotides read TGTGCCAGCACCCCGGGACTAGCGGGACGGCGTGAGCAGTTCTTC. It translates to CASTPGLAGRREQFF.

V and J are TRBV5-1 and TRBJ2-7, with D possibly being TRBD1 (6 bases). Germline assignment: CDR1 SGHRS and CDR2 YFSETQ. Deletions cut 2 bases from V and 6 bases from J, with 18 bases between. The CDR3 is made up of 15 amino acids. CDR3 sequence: CASSLPDRTLSEQYF. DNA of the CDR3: TGCGCCAGCAGCTTACCCGACAGGACCCTCAGCGAGCAGTACTTC. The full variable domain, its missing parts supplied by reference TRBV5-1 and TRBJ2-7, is KAGVTQTPRYLIKTRGQQVTLSCSPISGHRSVSWYQQTPGQGLQFLFEYFSETQRNKGNFPGRFSGRQFSNSRSEMNVSTLELGDSALYLCASSLPDRTLSEQYFGPGTRLTVT.

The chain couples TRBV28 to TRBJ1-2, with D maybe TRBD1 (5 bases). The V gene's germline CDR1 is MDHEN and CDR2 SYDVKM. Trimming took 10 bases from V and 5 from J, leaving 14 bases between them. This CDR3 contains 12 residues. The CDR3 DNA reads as TGTGCCACCACTCCCGCAGGGTATGGCTACACCTTC. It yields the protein CATTPAGYGYTF.

CDR3 nucleotides: TGTGCCACACTCTCCGGGACAGGGGGTAATCAGCCCCAGCATTTT. As protein: CATLSGTGGNQPQHF. The chain joins TRBV19 to TRBJ1-5; 11 bases are shared with TRBD1. CDR1 is LNHDA and CDR2 is SQIVND in the germline V gene (reference sequence). The trim removed 10 bases at V and 4 bases at J, leaving 9 bases unmatched. The CDR3 extends over 15 amino acids.

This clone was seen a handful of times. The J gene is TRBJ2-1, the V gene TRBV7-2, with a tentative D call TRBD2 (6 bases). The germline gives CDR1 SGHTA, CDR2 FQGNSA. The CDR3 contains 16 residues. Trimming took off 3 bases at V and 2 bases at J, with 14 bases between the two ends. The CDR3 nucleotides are TGTGCCAGCAGCTTCTCCGGAGGGAGGACCTACAATGAGCAGTTCTTC. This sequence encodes CASSFSGGRTYNEQFF. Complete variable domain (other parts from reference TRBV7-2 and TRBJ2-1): GAGVSQSPSNKVTEKGKDVELRCDPISGHTALYWYRQSLGQGLEFLIYFQGNSAPDKSGLPSDRFSAERTGGSVSTLTIQRTQQEDSAVYLCASSFSGGRTYNEQFFGPGTRLTVL.

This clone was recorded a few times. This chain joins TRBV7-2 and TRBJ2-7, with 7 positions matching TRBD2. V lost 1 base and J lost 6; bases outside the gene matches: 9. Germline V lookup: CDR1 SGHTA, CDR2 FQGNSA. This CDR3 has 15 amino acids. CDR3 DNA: TGTGCCAGCAGCTTAGAAGCGGGAACGGTCCGCGAGCAGTACTTC. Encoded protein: CASSLEAGTVREQYF.

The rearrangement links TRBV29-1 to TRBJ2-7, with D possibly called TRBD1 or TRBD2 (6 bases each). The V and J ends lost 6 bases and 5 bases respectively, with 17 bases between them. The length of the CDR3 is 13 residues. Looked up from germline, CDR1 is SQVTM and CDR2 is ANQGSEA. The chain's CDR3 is CSVLPGATDEQYF. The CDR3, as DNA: TGCAGCGTCCTTCCGGGGGCAACGGACGAGCAGTACTTC.

Here the CDR3 DNA reads TGTGCCAGTACCCGGGACTCCCCGAGCACCGGGGAGCTGTTTTTT. This sequence encodes CASTRDSPSTGELFF. The chain uses TRBV19 and TRBJ2-2, with TRBD2 as a possible D gene (6 bases). Germline-derived CDR1 and CDR2 are LNHDA and SQIVND (reference sequence). The CDR3 is 15 residues long. V dropped 7 bases and J dropped 4 bases, with 16 bases sitting between them.

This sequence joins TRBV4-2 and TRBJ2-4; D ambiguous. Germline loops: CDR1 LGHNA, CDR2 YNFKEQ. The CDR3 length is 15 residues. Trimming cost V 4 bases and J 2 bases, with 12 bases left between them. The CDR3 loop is CASSLPGRTKNIQYF. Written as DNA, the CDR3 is TGTGCCAGCAGCCTACCCGGACGGACCAAAAACATTCAGTACTTC.

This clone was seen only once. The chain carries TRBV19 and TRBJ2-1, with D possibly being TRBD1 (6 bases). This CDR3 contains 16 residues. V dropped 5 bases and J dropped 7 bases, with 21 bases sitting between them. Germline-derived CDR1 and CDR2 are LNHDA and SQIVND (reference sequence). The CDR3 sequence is CASSPRGGVARNEQFF. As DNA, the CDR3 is TGTGCCAGTAGTCCCAGGGGTGGGGTAGCGAGAAATGAGCAGTTCTTC.

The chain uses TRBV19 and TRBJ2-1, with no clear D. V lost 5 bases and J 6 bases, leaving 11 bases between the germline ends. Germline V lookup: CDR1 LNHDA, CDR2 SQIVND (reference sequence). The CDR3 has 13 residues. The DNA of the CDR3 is TGTGCCAGTAGTGGTGGCCGATCCAATGAGCAGTTCTTC. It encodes CASSGGRSNEQFF.

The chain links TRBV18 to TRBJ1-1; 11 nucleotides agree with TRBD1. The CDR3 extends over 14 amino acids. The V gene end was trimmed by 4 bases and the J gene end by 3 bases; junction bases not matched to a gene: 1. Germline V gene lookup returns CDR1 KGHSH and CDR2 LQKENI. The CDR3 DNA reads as TGTGCCAGCTCACAGGGACAGGGGGACACTGAAGCTTTCTTT. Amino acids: CASSQGQGDTEAFF.

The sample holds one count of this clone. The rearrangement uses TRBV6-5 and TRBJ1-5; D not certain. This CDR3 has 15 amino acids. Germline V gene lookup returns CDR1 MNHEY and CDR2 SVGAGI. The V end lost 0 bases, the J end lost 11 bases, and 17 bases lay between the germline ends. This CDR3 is CASSYSRRAIATQHF. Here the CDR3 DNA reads TGTGCCAGCAGTTACTCGAGAAGGGCTATCGCGACCCAGCATTTT.

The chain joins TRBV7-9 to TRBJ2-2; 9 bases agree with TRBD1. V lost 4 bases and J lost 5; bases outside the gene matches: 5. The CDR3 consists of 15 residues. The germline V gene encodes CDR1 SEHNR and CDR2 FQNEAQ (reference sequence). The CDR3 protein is CASSSGQGVTGELFF. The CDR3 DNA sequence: TGTGCCAGCAGCTCGGGACAGGGAGTGACCGGGGAGCTGTTTTTT. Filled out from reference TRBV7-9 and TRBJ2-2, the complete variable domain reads DTGVSQNPRHKITKRGQNVTFRCDPISEHNRLYWYRQTLGQGPEFLTYFQNEAQLEKSRLLSDRFSAERPKGSFSTLEIQRTEQGDSAMYLCASSSGQGVTGELFFGEGSRLTVL.